Listed below are T cell receptor beta chains from one sample, sequenced in a study of shared clonotypes between healthy human individuals. Assay: immunoSEQ multiplex PCR; the TCRdb copy retains only in-frame clones and omits some. The top ten clones hold approximately 0.37% of a sample with around 2.5 million clones, approximately 94% of them seen once. Sequencing input: naive CD4+ T cells from PBMCs. The receptors shown here come from a man aged 18 to 35 in good health. Some clones in this sample may be carry-over from other donors' samples. The CDR3 runs from the conserved cysteine through the conserved F or W. The D gene is left open where the match is weak. A clone size is listed for some rows: how often the clone was seen (once, few, many), or a class if it is expanded.

>TRBD2|16|TRBV5-1|TRBJ2-7|-
TGCGCCAGCAGCTTGGTCCCAGCGGGAGTGGGGTACGAGCAGTACTTC
CASSLVPAGVGYEQYF
>-|15|TRBV6-5|TRBJ1-2|-
TGTGCCAGCAGTTACGGCCCCTCAGCTAACTATGGCTACACCTTC
CASSYGPSANYGYTF
>-|15|TRBV7-9|TRBJ2-5|once
TGTGCCAGCAGCTTTGCGTTAGGGCCCCAAGAGACCCAGTACTTC
CASSFALGPQETQYF
>TRBD2|16|TRBV4-2|TRBJ2-3|-
TGTGCCAGCAGCCAAGGGGGACTAGCGGGACCAGATACGCAGTATTTT
CASSQGGLAGPDTQYF
>TRBD2|15|TRBV5-1|TRBJ2-1|-
TGCGCCAGCAGCTTGGTGGCGGGAGCCCAGAATGAGCAGTTCTTC
CASSLVAGAQNEQFF
>-|15|TRBV6-5|TRBJ2-7|-
TGTGCCAGCAGTTACTTCGAGGGATACAGCTACGAGCAGTACTTC
CASSYFEGYSYEQYF
>TRBD2|14|TRBV7-3|TRBJ2-1|-
TGTGCCAGCAGCTTAGGCGGGAGAAACAATGAGCAGTTCTTC
CASSLGGRNNEQFF
>-|12|TRBV7-3|TRBJ1-1|-
TGTGCCAGCAGCTTTGGGAACACTGAAGCTTTCTTT
CASSFGNTEAFF
>-|11|TRBV6-6|TRBJ2-7|-
TGTGCCAGCAGGAACTTTGGAGAGCAGTACTTC
CASRNFGEQYF
>-|13|TRBV6-1|TRBJ2-5|-
TGTGCCAGCGGAGATTGGGGCGGCGAGACCCAGTACTTC
CASGDWGGETQYF
>-|13|TRBV2|TRBJ1-2|-
TGTGCCAGCAGACCTACAGGAATCTATGGCTACACCTTC
CASRPTGIYGYTF
>TRBD2|16|TRBV5-4|TRBJ2-1|-
TGTGCCAGCAGCCTAAGACTAGCGGCCTCCTACAATGAGCAGTTCTTC
CASSLRLAASYNEQFF
>-|13|TRBV30|TRBJ2-1|once
TGTGCCTGGAGTACCTCGACCCTAGGGGAGCAGTTCTTC
CAWSTSTLGEQFF
>TRBD1|16|TRBV2|TRBJ1-5|-
TGTGCCAGCAGGAACGGACAGGGTAATAGCAATCAGCCCCAGCATTTT
CASRNGQGNSNQPQHF
>-|15|TRBV7-2|TRBJ1-1|-
TGTGCCAGCAGCTTAGTTCGGGGGATGTACACTGAAGCTTTCTTT
CASSLVRGMYTEAFF
>TRBD1|16|TRBV6-1|TRBJ2-5|once
TGTGCCAGCAGTGAGCGCCGGACAGGGCAGCAAGAGACCCAGTACTTC
CASSERRTGQQETQYF
>-|15|TRBV7-3|TRBJ1-1|-
TGTGCCAGCAGCCCATCTCGGGGCACCCACACTGAAGCTTTCTTT
CASSPSRGTHTEAFF
>TRBD1|13|TRBV29-1|TRBJ1-5|-
TGCAGCGTTGGGGACAGCCTGGGTCAGCCCCAGCATTTT
CSVGDSLGQPQHF
>-|12|TRBV6-1|TRBJ1-2|-
TGTGCCAGCAGTGAACAGGGCTATGGCTACACCTTC
CASSEQGYGYTF
>-|16|TRBV4-1|TRBJ1-4|-
TGCGCCAGCAGCCAAGTCGGTCCTTGGAATAATGAAAAACTGTTTTTT
CASSQVGPWNNEKLFF
>TRBD2|16|TRBV30|TRBJ2-2|-
TGTGCCTGGAGTGTACCTTACGGGAGGGCCTCCGGGGAGCTGTTTTTT
CAWSVPYGRASGELFF
>-|15|TRBV5-4|TRBJ2-7|-
TGTGCCAGCAGCTCGCCCCTGTTAGGGGGGTACGAGCAGTACTTC
CASSSPLLGGYEQYF
>-|15|TRBV15|TRBJ2-7|-
TGTGCCACCAGCATATCTAGGGCAAGCTCCTACGAGCAGTACTTC
CATSISRASSYEQYF
>-|11|TRBV6-5|TRBJ2-4|-
TGTGCCAGCAGGCGGCAGAACATTCAGTACTTC
CASRRQNIQYF
>-|13|TRBV5-1|TRBJ1-3|once
TGCGCCAGCAGCTTTCTCTGGGGAAACACCATATATTTT
CASSFLWGNTIYF
>TRBD1|14|TRBV6-1|TRBJ1-2|-
TGTGCCAGCAGTGAAGCGACAGGGCGTGACGGCTACACCTTC
CASSEATGRDGYTF
>-|18|TRBV5-3|TRBJ2-1|-
TGTGCCAGAAGCTTGGGGTGGTTATTAGCTGGCTCCTACAATGAGCAGTTCTTC
CARSLGWLLAGSYNEQFF
>TRBD2|15|TRBV19|TRBJ2-5|-
TGTGCCAGTAGTCCCTCTGGCGGGAGAGGGGAGACCCAGTACTTC
CASSPSGGRGETQYF
>TRBD1|15|TRBV18|TRBJ2-1|once
TGTGCCAGCTCAAACCGGGACAGGGGGACAAATGAGCAGTTCTTC
CASSNRDRGTNEQFF
>-|15|TRBV7-2|TRBJ2-5|-
TGTGCCAGCAGCCATCGATTGGGACCCCAAGAGACCCAGTACTTC
CASSHRLGPQETQYF
>-|15|TRBV11-2|TRBJ2-2|-
TGTGCCAGCAGCCCAGAGCGCATCTTCACCGGGGAGCTGTTTTTT
CASSPERIFTGELFF
>-|12|TRBV28|TRBJ1-2|-
TGTGCCGCGCAGGGGCCTTACTATGGCTACACCTTC
CAAQGPYYGYTF
>TRBD1|15|TRBV19|TRBJ1-2|-
TGTGCCAGTAGTATAGGTCAGAGGGGGCACTATGGCTACACCTTC
CASSIGQRGHYGYTF
>-|16|TRBV7-9|TRBJ2-5|-
TGTGCCAGCAGCCGGGGTAGGTGGGAGAGGCAAGAGACCCAGTACTTC
CASSRGRWERQETQYF
>-|14|TRBV19|TRBJ1-1|-
TGTGCCAGTAGTCACCTAAGAGAGAACACTGAAGCTTTCTTT
CASSHLRENTEAFF
>TRBD1|14|TRBV7-9|TRBJ1-6|once
TGTGCCAGCAGCTTAGGACAGGGTGGATCACCCCTCCACTTT
CASSLGQGGSPLHF
>TRBD1|15|TRBV28|TRBJ1-2|-
TGTGCCAGCAGGACAGGGGGCGCGGATAACTATGGCTACACCTTC
CASRTGGADNYGYTF
>-|13|TRBV14|TRBJ1-2|-
TGTGCCAGCATGAGGGCAGGGAACTATGGCTACACCTTC
CASMRAGNYGYTF
>TRBD2|17|TRBV11-2|TRBJ2-7|-
TGTGCCAGCAGCTTCGGGACTAGCCCTTCTAGAACCTACGAGCAGTACTTC
CASSFGTSPSRTYEQYF
>-|12|TRBV27|TRBJ1-1|-
TGTGCCAGCAGTCTTCCCAAGGGAGAAGCTTTCTTT
CASSLPKGEAFF
>-|12|TRBV27|TRBJ2-7|-
TGTGCCAGCTGGCAGGGGGGGGCCGAGCAGTACTTC
CASWQGGAEQYF
>TRBD1|20|TRBV4-1|TRBJ1-3|-
TGCGCCAGCAGCCAAGATTTGCCCCTTAGGACAGGGCTGGGTGGAAACACCATATATTTT
CASSQDLPLRTGLGGNTIYF
>TRBD2|15|TRBV4-2|TRBJ2-1|-
TGTGCCAGCAGCTCGTCTAGCGGGAGGGCCGTTGAGCAGTTCTTC
CASSSSSGRAVEQFF
>-|12|TRBV2|TRBJ2-2|once
TGTGCCAGCAGAGGACAGACCGGGGAGCTGTTTTTT
CASRGQTGELFF
>-|14|TRBV28|TRBJ2-3|-
TGTGCCAGCAGCCCGCAGGGTGGCACAGATACGCAGTATTTT
CASSPQGGTDTQYF
>-|15|TRBV6-1|TRBJ2-7|-
TGTGCCAGCAGCCCATTAGGACGGTATACCTACGAGCAGTACTTC
CASSPLGRYTYEQYF
>TRBD1|16|TRBV5-1|TRBJ1-4|-
TGCGCCAGCAGCTGGGACAGGGTTGCAACTAATGAAAAACTGTTTTTT
CASSWDRVATNEKLFF
>-|13|TRBV7-2|TRBJ2-3|-
TGTGCCAGCAGCTTCCAAATAGCGGATACGCAGTATTTT
CASSFQIADTQYF
>-|17|TRBV2|TRBJ2-7|-
TGTGCCAGCAACCGTATCCCAGGGGCTGGGGACTCCTACGAGCAGTACTTC
CASNRIPGAGDSYEQYF
>-|13|TRBV4-3|TRBJ2-3|-
TGCGCCAGCAGCCAAGATCGGTGGGATACGCAGTATTTT
CASSQDRWDTQYF
>-|11|TRBV29-1|TRBJ1-4|-
TGCAGCGTCCAGGAGGGTGAAAAACTGTTTTTT
CSVQEGEKLFF
>-|15|TRBV9|TRBJ2-7|-
TGTGCCAGCAGCCCCTCGTCCAGGCCCGGGGTAGGGCAGTACTTC
CASSPSSRPGVGQYF